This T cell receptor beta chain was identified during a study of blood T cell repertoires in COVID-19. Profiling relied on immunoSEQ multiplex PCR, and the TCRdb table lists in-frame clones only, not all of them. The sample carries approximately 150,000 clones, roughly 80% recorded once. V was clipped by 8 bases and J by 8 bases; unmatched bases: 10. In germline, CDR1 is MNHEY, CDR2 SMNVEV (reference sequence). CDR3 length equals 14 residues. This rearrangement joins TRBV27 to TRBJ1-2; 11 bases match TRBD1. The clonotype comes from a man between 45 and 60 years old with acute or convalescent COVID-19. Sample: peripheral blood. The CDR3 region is CASGTRGQGDGYTF. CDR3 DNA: TGTGCCAGCGGGACCCGGGGACAGGGGGACGGCTACACCTTC.